Below are 22 T cell receptor beta chains sequenced from a single sample in a study of cytotoxic CD8 clonotypes in ibrutinib-treated CLL. Sequencing used immunoSEQ multiplex PCR; TCRdb keeps in-frame clones, though not all of them. Among 250,000 to 350,000 clones listed, around 69% were seen once. The sequencing here drew on PBMCs, taken at disease progression, from a patient treated with ibrutinib. These TCRs come from a human donor with chronic lymphocytic leukemia.

The J gene is TRBJ2-7, the V gene TRBV5-6; TRBD1 might be the D (6 bases). CDR1 and CDR2 (germline): SGHDT, YYEEEE. The CDR3 loop spans 14 amino acids. Trimming cost V 2 bases and J 5 bases, with 14 bases left between them. CDR3 coding DNA: TGTGCCAGCAGCTTCCTCCCACAGGGAAACGAGCAGTACTTC. Translation: CASSFLPQGNEQYF.

The chain has TRBV18 and TRBJ1-1, with 7 positions matching TRBD1. The CDR3 has 17 residues. Germline V gene lookup returns CDR1 KGHSH and CDR2 LQKENI. V trimming: 8 bases; J trimming: 2 bases; junction bases outside the gene matches: 17. CDR3 nucleotide sequence: TGTGCCAGCCGAGACAGGGATATTGGGGGTGGAAACACTGAAGCTTTCTTT. Its translation: CASRDRDIGGGNTEAFF.

The table lists this clone with a few counts. The chain has TRBV28 and TRBJ2-3, with D possibly matching TRBD2 (5 bases). V lost 5 bases and J lost 2, with 14 bases in between. CDR1 and CDR2 (germline): MDHEN, SYDVKM. This CDR3 spans 15 amino acids. CDR3 nucleotides: TGTGCCAGCAGTCCCCCTAGCAGCCTCACAGATACGCAGTATTTT. Translating it yields CASSPPSSLTDTQYF.

This clone was recorded a few times. CDR3 in amino acids: CASSRSSGSVTGELFF. DNA for the CDR3: TGTGCCAGCAGTCGCTCTAGCGGGAGTGTGACCGGGGAGCTGTTTTTT. The V and J genes are TRBV27 and TRBJ2-2; TRBD2 agrees at 10 bases. V trimming: 5 bases; J trimming: 5 bases; junction bases outside the gene matches: 8. Germline V CDR1 and CDR2: MNHEY, SMNVEV (reference sequence). The CDR3 loop spans 16 amino acids.

J is TRBJ2-7 and V is TRBV27, with TRBD1 matching 10 bases. This CDR3 is built from 14 residues. V dropped 4 bases and J dropped 1; count of bases not matched to a gene: 1. Germline CDR1 is MNHEY and CDR2 is SMNVEV (reference sequence). CDR3: CASSWTGGSYEQYF. The CDR3, as DNA: TGTGCCAGCAGTTGGACAGGGGGATCCTACGAGCAGTACTTC.

The chain is built from TRBV7-8 and TRBJ2-7; 9 bases are shared with TRBD1. J gave up 9 bases and V 5 bases, and 11 bases lay outside the gene matches. This CDR3 comprises 14 residues. Germline V lookup: CDR1 SGHVS, CDR2 FQNEAQ. CDR3 DNA sequence: TGTGCCAGCAGCCGGACAGGGGCCCCACGGTGGCAGTACTTC. It translates to CASSRTGAPRWQYF.

The gene calls are TRBV9 and TRBJ2-2; 10 nucleotides agree with TRBD1. The CDR3 covers 15 residues. V lost 5 bases and J lost 3; bases outside the gene matches: 4. CDR1 is SGDLS, CDR2 YYNGEE, per germline. The CDR3 coding sequence is TGTGCCAGCAGAATGGGGACAGGGGACACCGGGGAGCTGTTTTTT. This gives the protein CASRMGTGDTGELFF.

This clone was found many times. The chain links TRBV5-1 to TRBJ1-2, with D hard to call. There are 13 residues in the CDR3. V lost 3 bases, J lost 5 bases, and 11 bases lay in between. CDR1 is SGHRS and CDR2 is YFSETQ in the germline V gene. The CDR3 spells CASSYDTIYGYTF. The CDR3 coding sequence is TGCGCCAGCAGCTATGACACAATTTATGGCTACACCTTC.

V gene TRBV27 combines with J gene TRBJ1-1, with D unclear. V was clipped by 7 bases and J by 0 bases, with 15 bases between them. The CDR3 consists of 15 residues. Germline lookup yields CDR1 MNHEY and CDR2 SMNVEV (reference sequence). In DNA form, the CDR3 reads TGTGCCAGCAAGCCCCTAGGGATCATGAACACTGAAGCTTTCTTT. Its protein product is CASKPLGIMNTEAFF.

On this clone: A read error may produce the germline difference seen at one junction end. V gene TRBV7-6 combines with J gene TRBJ2-3; 12 bases are a match to TRBD2. Germline V gene lookup returns CDR1 SGHVS and CDR2 FNYEAQ. CDR3 length equals 15 residues. The CDR3 DNA is TGTGCCAGCAGCTTAGGTGGGACTAGCGGGCCCCCGGGGGATTTT. Its protein is CASSLGGTSGPPGDF.

The chain recombines TRBV6-6 with TRBJ2-3, with 9 bases aligning to TRBD2. V dropped 6 bases and J dropped 3; count of bases not matched to a gene: 10. CDR3 size: 16 residues. In germline, CDR1 is MNHNY, CDR2 SVGAGI (reference sequence). The CDR3 DNA follows: TGTGCCAGCAGCCGCGTCGGGACTAGCATGACAGATACGCAGTATTTT. Translation gives CASSRVGTSMTDTQYF.

The V and J genes are TRBV25-1 and TRBJ2-2; tentatively, D is TRBD1 (5 bases). The CDR3 runs to 14 residues. Germline V gene lookup returns CDR1 MGHDK and CDR2 SYGVNS. V was trimmed by 1 base and J by 4 bases, leaving 7 bases between them. The CDR3 sequence is CASSEWGGTGELFF. The DNA of the CDR3 is TGTGCCAGCAGTGAATGGGGCGGCACCGGGGAGCTGTTTTTT. Full variable domain (outside the CDR3, taken from reference TRBV25-1 and TRBJ2-2): EADIYQTPRYLVIGTGKKITLECSQTMGHDKMYWYQQDPGMELHLIHYSYGVNSTEKGDLSSESTVSRIRTEHFPLTLESARPSHTSQYLCASSEWGGTGELFFGEGSRLTVL.

This clone was detected only a few times. V is TRBV25-1 and J is TRBJ1-2; perhaps TRBD1 as D (5 bases). The CDR3 is 16 residues long. Germline lookup yields CDR1 MGHDK and CDR2 SYGVNS. The V end was cut by 2 bases, the J end by 5 bases, with 18 bases between. The CDR3 DNA reads TGTGCCAGCAGTGAACCCCTCGGTCAGGGAAGGTATGGCTACACCTTC. The encoded protein is CASSEPLGQGRYGYTF.

The gene calls are TRBV5-6 and TRBJ1-3, with a weak D call TRBD1 (5 bases). CDR3 length: 14 amino acids. The germline V and J ends were trimmed by 5 bases and 4 bases, with 13 bases remaining between them. Germline CDR1 is SGHDT and CDR2 is YYEEEE. CDR3 sequence reads: CASRTGHAGNTIYF. CDR3 in DNA: TGTGCCAGCAGAACCGGACATGCCGGAAACACCATATATTTT. Based on the CDR3 plus reference TRBV5-6 and TRBJ1-3, the full variable domain is DAGVTQSPTHLIKTRGQQVTLRCSPKSGHDTVSWYQQALGQGPQFIFQYYEEEERQRGNFPDRFSGHQFPNYSSELNVNALLLGDSALYLCASRTGHAGNTIYFGEGSWLTVV.

For this clone: At the DNA level, this CDR3 is encoded by other sequences in the same sample as well. The chain is built from TRBV9 and TRBJ2-7, with D tentatively TRBD1 or TRBD2 (5 bases each). CDR1 SGDLS and CDR2 YYNGEE come from the germline V gene. The CDR3 length is 15 residues. Trimming took 0 bases from V and 0 from J, leaving 10 bases between them. Here the CDR3 reads CASSVGGASSYEQYF. In DNA form, the CDR3 reads TGTGCCAGCAGCGTAGGAGGGGCCAGCTCCTACGAGCAGTACTTC.

There are a few counts of this clone. CDR3 sequence reads: CATSTRTGSTSPLHF. CDR3 DNA sequence: TGTGCCACCAGCACTCGGACAGGGTCGACTTCACCCCTCCACTTT. This chain joins TRBV15 and TRBJ1-6; 8 bases are a match to TRBD1. Germline lookup yields CDR1 LNHNV and CDR2 YYDKDF (reference sequence). The CDR3 totals 15 residues. V shed 4 bases, J shed 9 bases, and the junction held 8 bases outside the gene matches. Drawing the rest from reference TRBV15 and TRBJ1-6, the complete variable domain is DAMVIQNPRYQVTQFGKPVTLSCSQTLNHNVMYWYQQKSSQAPKLLFHYYDKDFNNEADTPDNFQSRRPNTSFCFLDIRSPGLGDTAMYLCATSTRTGSTSPLHFGNGTRLTVT.

V is TRBV11-2 and J is TRBJ2-1, with TRBD1 identical over 10 bases. J lost 4 bases, V lost 5 bases, and 8 bases had no gene match. Per the germline V gene, CDR1 is SGHAT and CDR2 is FQNNGV. The CDR3 runs to 16 residues. CDR3 residues: CASSNRQGARYNEQFF. The CDR3 DNA reads TGTGCCAGCAGCAACAGACAGGGGGCGCGATACAATGAGCAGTTCTTC.

The genes are TRBV7-8 and TRBJ2-7; TRBD2 is a possible D gene (6 bases). CDR1 and CDR2 from the germline V gene are SGHVS and FQNEAQ. V shed 2 bases and J shed 6 bases, with 20 bases lying between them. The CDR3 is made up of 16 amino acids. CDR3 sequence: CASSLFLREKSREQYF. The CDR3 DNA follows: TGTGCCAGCAGCTTATTTTTACGGGAGAAATCGCGCGAGCAGTACTTC.

V gene TRBV28 combines with J gene TRBJ2-7; no firm D call. The germline V gene has CDR1 MDHEN and CDR2 SYDVKM. CDR3 length equals 13 residues. The V end lost 7 bases, the J end lost 0 bases, and 10 bases lay between the germline ends. The CDR3 sequence: CASTPGVSYEQYF. Here the CDR3 DNA reads TGTGCCAGCACCCCCGGAGTCTCCTACGAGCAGTACTTC.

The genes are TRBV28 and TRBJ1-2, with unresolved D. The germline V gene encodes CDR1 MDHEN and CDR2 SYDVKM. The ends were cut back, 6 bases at V and 7 bases at J, with 9 bases in the middle. The CDR3 spans 11 residues. The CDR3, as DNA: TGTGCCAGCAGCGCTAAGTCTGGCTACACCTTC. The encoded protein is CASSAKSGYTF.

The genes are TRBV18 and TRBJ2-5; D not resolved. The germline V gene encodes CDR1 KGHSH and CDR2 LQKENI. V was pared by 6 bases and J by 1 base, with 21 bases between. This CDR3 is 17 amino acids long. The CDR3 DNA is TGTGCCAGCTCCTCAAGACGGAGAGACCAAAGCCAAGAGACCCAGTACTTC. It is translated as CASSSRRRDQSQETQYF.

This clone was seen once. This rearrangement joins TRBV2 to TRBJ1-2; 9 positions match TRBD1. The CDR3 consists of 14 residues. Germline lookup yields CDR1 SNHLY and CDR2 FYNNEI. J gave up 5 bases and V 6 bases, and 7 bases lay outside the gene matches. This CDR3 is CASRNTGGKYGYTF. CDR3 nucleotides: TGTGCCAGCAGGAATACAGGGGGCAAATATGGCTACACCTTC.